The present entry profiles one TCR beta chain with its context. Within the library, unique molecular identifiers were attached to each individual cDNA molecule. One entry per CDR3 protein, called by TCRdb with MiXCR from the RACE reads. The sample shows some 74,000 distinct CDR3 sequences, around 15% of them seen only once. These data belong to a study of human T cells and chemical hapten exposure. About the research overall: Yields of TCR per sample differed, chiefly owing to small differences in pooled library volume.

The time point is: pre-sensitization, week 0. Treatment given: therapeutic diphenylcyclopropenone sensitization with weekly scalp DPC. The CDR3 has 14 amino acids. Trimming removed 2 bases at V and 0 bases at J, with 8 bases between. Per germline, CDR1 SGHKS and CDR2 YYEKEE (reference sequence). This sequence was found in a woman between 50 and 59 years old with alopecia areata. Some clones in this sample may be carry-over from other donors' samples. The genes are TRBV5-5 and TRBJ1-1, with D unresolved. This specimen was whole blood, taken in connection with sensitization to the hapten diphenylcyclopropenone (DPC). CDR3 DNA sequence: TGTGCCAGCAGCTTACGGACGGTGAACACTGAAGCTTTCTTT. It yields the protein CASSLRTVNTEAFF.